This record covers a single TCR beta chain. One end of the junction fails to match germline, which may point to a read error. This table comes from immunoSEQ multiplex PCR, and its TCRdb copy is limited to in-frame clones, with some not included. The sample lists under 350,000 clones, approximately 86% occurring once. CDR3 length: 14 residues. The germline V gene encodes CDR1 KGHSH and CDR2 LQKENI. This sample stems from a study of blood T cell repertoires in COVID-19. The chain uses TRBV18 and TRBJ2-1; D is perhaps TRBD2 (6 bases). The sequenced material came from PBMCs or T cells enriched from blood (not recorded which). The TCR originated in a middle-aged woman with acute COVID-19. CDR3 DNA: TGTGCCAGCTCGATAAGACTAGATTACAACGAGCAGTTCTTC. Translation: CASSIRLDYNEQFF. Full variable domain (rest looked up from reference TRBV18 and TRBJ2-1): NAGVMQNPRHLVRRRGQEARLRCSPMKGHSHVYWYRQLPEEGLKFMVYLQKENIIDESGMPKERFSAEFPKEGPSILRIQQVVRGDSAAYFCASSIRLDYNEQFFGPGTRLTVL.